One sample yielded the 9 T cell receptor beta chains listed below, sequenced in a study of PD-1 blockade in classical Hodgkin lymphoma. Measured with immunoSEQ multiplex PCR; TCRdb has only the in-frame clones, and not every one. Here the sample spans more than 30,000 clones, around 80% being singletons. Time point given: cycle 4 day 1 (C4D1), after 6 weeks of nivolumab. Following autologous stem cell transplantation, relapse occurred in every patient, and exposure to brentuximab vedotin varied. The sequences come from peripheral blood mononuclear cells (PBMCs), collected before the fourth cycle of nivolumab. The receptors were sampled from a human donor with classical Hodgkin lymphoma.

J is TRBJ1-1 and V is TRBV7-2, with D uncertain. CDR3 length: 16 residues. CDR1 and CDR2 from the germline V gene are SGHTA and FQGNSA. V was trimmed by 5 bases and J by 3 bases, leaving 19 bases between them. The CDR3 DNA follows: TGTGCCAGCAGCCCCGTGGCGGGGAATGGGGACACTGAAGCTTTCTTT. Its protein is CASSPVAGNGDTEAFF.

The rearrangement links TRBV5-4 to TRBJ2-5; D is perhaps TRBD1 (6 bases). The germline CDR1 and CDR2 sequences are SGHNT and YYREEE (reference sequence). Trimming cost V 0 bases and J 5 bases, with 11 bases left between them. The CDR3 consists of 14 residues. The DNA for the CDR3 is TGTGCCAGCAGCTTGGACAGGGTTCTTGAGACCCAGTACTTC. Translation: CASSLDRVLETQYF.

This clone was detected only a few times. This CDR3 reads CASSLDRAYNEQFF. The CDR3 DNA is TGTGCCAGCAGCTTAGACCGGGCATACAATGAGCAGTTCTTC. The chain carries TRBV7-9 and TRBJ2-1; no definite D call. The CDR3 is made up of 14 amino acids. Germline CDR1 reads SEHNR; CDR2 reads FQNEAQ (reference sequence). V was shortened by 1 base and J by 4 bases, with 8 bases between the two germline ends.

The V and J genes are TRBV6-5 and TRBJ2-7; D is possibly TRBD1 (5 bases). Per germline, CDR1 MNHEY and CDR2 SVGAGI. The germline V and J ends were trimmed by 2 bases and 3 bases, with 11 bases remaining between them. This CDR3 has 14 residues. The DNA of the CDR3 is TGTGCCAGCAGTTACCCGACAGAGAACTACGAGCAGTACTTC. Its protein product is CASSYPTENYEQYF.

CDR3 nucleotides: TGTGCCAGCAGCCTCGACAGCTACGAGCAGTACTTC. Amino acids: CASSLDSYEQYF. V gene TRBV14 combines with J gene TRBJ2-7; the D gene is possibly TRBD1 (5 bases). The CDR3 has 12 residues. Germline V gene data show CDR1 as SGHDN and CDR2 as FVKESK. The ends were cut back, 4 bases at V and 3 bases at J, with 7 bases in the middle.

The genes are TRBV11-2 and TRBJ2-5; the D gene is possibly TRBD1 (6 bases). CDR1 and CDR2 (germline): SGHAT, FQNNGV. With 5 bases removed from V and 2 bases from J, the gap between germline ends came to 12 bases. CDR3 length: 14 amino acids. The CDR3 loop reads CASSRRTVQETQYF. In nucleotides, the CDR3 is TGTGCCAGCAGCCGAAGGACAGTGCAAGAGACCCAGTACTTC.

The gene calls are TRBV15 and TRBJ1-6; TRBD1 matches 11 bases. CDR1 and CDR2 from the germline V gene are LNHNV and YYDKDF (reference sequence). V gave up 1 base and J gave up 10 bases; unmatched junction bases: 3. The CDR3 has 15 amino acids. The CDR3 DNA sequence: TGTGCCACCAGCAGAGGGACAGGGGGCCAATCACCCCTCCACTTT. Its translation is CATSRGTGGQSPLHF.

The chain couples TRBV6-5 to TRBJ2-2; D is undetermined. There are 13 residues in the CDR3. Deletions cut 2 bases from V and 6 bases from J, with 7 bases between. Per germline, CDR1 MNHEY and CDR2 SVGAGI. The CDR3 loop is CASSYRDSGELFF. CDR3 sequence (DNA): TGTGCCAGCAGTTACAGGGATTCCGGGGAGCTGTTTTTT.

In its sample, this clone was seen once. This rearrangement joins TRBV5-1 to TRBJ2-5, with D perhaps TRBD1 or TRBD2 (5 bases each). The germline V gene has CDR1 SGHRS and CDR2 YFSETQ. This CDR3 comprises 16 residues. Trimming pared 4 bases from V and 1 base from J, leaving 17 bases between. The CDR3 coding sequence is TGCGCCAGCAGCATTACGGGGCCGAGGGGCCAAGAGACCCAGTACTTC. This gives the protein CASSITGPRGQETQYF. The full variable domain, with the rest looked up from reference TRBV5-1 and TRBJ2-5, is KAGVTQTPRYLIKTRGQQVTLSCSPISGHRSVSWYQQTPGQGLQFLFEYFSETQRNKGNFPGRFSGRQFSNSRSEMNVSTLELGDSALYLCASSITGPRGQETQYFGPGTRLLVL.